Listed here are 17 T cell receptor beta chains from one sample, sequenced in a study of T cells after yellow fever vaccination (dated by TCRdb to between 2018 and 2021). According to the study, the label for this sample's treatment or condition signals: live attenuated yellow fever vaccine strain. Libraries were constructed by 5' RACE. TCRdb shows the sequencer as Illumina HiSeq 2500. Starting from the raw public reads, TCRdb applied fastp trimming at Q25, assembled clones with MiXCR and retained in-frame beta chains. Records with the same CDR3 protein are collapsed into one entry carrying the most frequent genes and DNA. Within this sample are just under 600,000 distinct CDR3 sequences, with 13% of them counted one time only. The top ten clonotypes cover more than 12% of the sample. The sample was PBMCs, taken on the day of the yellow fever booster vaccination. Receptors originate from a man aged 25 to 45 who received the YFV17D yellow fever vaccine.

The chain joins TRBV5-1 to TRBJ2-7, with D unclear. Germline values: CDR1 SGHRS, CDR2 YFSETQ. V lost 0 bases and J 3 bases, leaving 13 bases between the germline ends. The CDR3 is made up of 15 amino acids. The CDR3 DNA is TGCGCCAGCAGCTTGGTACCGCGTGGGAACTACGAGCAGTACTTC. Translation gives CASSLVPRGNYEQYF.

This clonotype was found a few times. The rearrangement uses TRBV30 and TRBJ2-1, with 8 bases that match TRBD2. Trimming at V came to 0 bases and at J to 11 bases, leaving 12 bases not matched to a gene. CDR3 length equals 15 residues. In germline, CDR1 is GTSNPN, CDR2 SVGIG (reference sequence). The CDR3 sequence is CAWSVDTGGAPKQFF. The CDR3 DNA sequence: TGTGCCTGGAGTGTCGATACGGGAGGGGCTCCAAAGCAGTTCTTC.

This clonotype was seen a handful of times. The V call is TRBV28, the J call TRBJ2-1; D possibly corresponds to TRBD1 (6 bases). Germline-derived CDR1 and CDR2 are MDHEN and SYDVKM. The CDR3 sequence is 11 residues long. V lost 7 bases, J lost 14 bases, and 15 bases lay in between. CDR3 DNA: TGTGCCAGCACCCTGAGGGGGACGGAGTTCTTC. It encodes CASTLRGTEFF.

This clonotype was detected only a few times. The rearrangement joins TRBV7-9 to TRBJ2-1; TRBD2 aligns across 7 bases. This CDR3 has 13 residues. Germline lookup yields CDR1 SEHNR and CDR2 FQNEAQ (reference sequence). Trimming removed 8 bases from V and 9 bases from J; junction bases left unmatched: 10. The CDR3 protein is CASVGGSVGEQFF. The CDR3 region has the DNA TGTGCCAGCGTTGGCGGGAGTGTTGGTGAGCAGTTCTTC.

The rearrangement uses TRBV7-3 and TRBJ2-7, with D possibly called TRBD1 or TRBD2 (5 bases each). This CDR3 spans 13 amino acids. Germline values: CDR1 SGHTA, CDR2 FQGTGA. V was trimmed by 1 base and J by 6 bases, leaving 10 bases between them. CDR3 region: CASSLIRGVEQYF. The CDR3 bases are TGTGCCAGCAGCTTAATCCGGGGCGTCGAGCAGTACTTC.

The V call is TRBV15, the J call TRBJ1-4, with D perhaps TRBD1 (6 bases). CDR1 is LNHNV and CDR2 is YYDKDF in the germline V gene (reference sequence). The CDR3 covers 13 residues. The V end was cut by 8 bases, the J end by 2 bases, with 9 bases between. CDR3 region: CATQGRTNEKLFF. In DNA, the CDR3 is TGTGCCACCCAGGGGAGGACTAATGAAAAACTGTTTTTT.

This clonotype occurred a few times. The chain carries TRBV3-1 and TRBJ2-1; 10 nucleotides line up with TRBD2. CDR1 and CDR2 (germline): LGHDT, YNNKEL (reference sequence). The J segment lost 5 bases and the V segment lost 5 bases, leaving 3 bases of the junction unmatched. CDR3 length: 14 amino acids. CDR3 in amino acids: CASSGTSVDNEQFF. CDR3 sequence (DNA): TGTGCCAGCAGCGGGACTAGCGTCGACAATGAGCAGTTCTTC.

This clonotype showed up just a few times. The chain carries TRBV29-1 and TRBJ2-1; D uncertain. Trimming cost V 4 bases and J 7 bases, with 5 bases left between them. Germline V gene data show CDR1 as SQVTM and CDR2 as ANQGSEA. The CDR3 is 10 residues long. CDR3 loop: CSVAQNEQFF. CDR3 coding DNA: TGCAGCGTTGCTCAAAATGAGCAGTTCTTC.

This clonotype turned up a few times. This chain links TRBV6-2 or TRBV6-3 with TRBJ2-7; TRBD2 is a possible D gene (5 bases). Germline CDR1 is MNHEY and CDR2 is SVGEGT. Trimming took off 10 bases at V and 3 bases at J, with 16 bases between the two ends. The CDR3 runs to 13 residues. The CDR3 DNA follows: TGTGCCACGGACGAGAGGGTAGGCTACGAGCAGTACTTC. It codes for CATDERVGYEQYF.

The rearrangement joins TRBV12-3 or TRBV12-4 to TRBJ2-5; TRBD1 or TRBD2 may be the D gene (5 bases each). The V end was cut by 2 bases, the J end by 4 bases, with 17 bases between. The CDR3 is made up of 16 amino acids. CDR3 region: CASSLRDPPSRETQYF. The DNA for the CDR3 is TGTGCCAGCAGTTTAAGGGACCCACCCTCCCGAGAGACCCAGTACTTC.

This sequence joins TRBV5-1 and TRBJ2-1; maybe TRBD1 (6 bases). CDR3 length: 15 amino acids. CDR1 and CDR2 (germline): SGHRS, YFSETQ. Trimming removed 5 bases from V and 5 bases from J, with 17 bases in between. This CDR3 reads CASSPVSGTNNEQFF. The CDR3, as DNA: TGCGCCAGCAGTCCGGTGAGTGGGACAAACAATGAGCAGTTCTTC.

DNA for the CDR3: TGCGCCAGCAGCCAGCGGGCGCAGGGAGGGGAAAAACTGTTTTTT. Encoded protein: CASSQRAQGGEKLFF. This rearrangement joins TRBV4-3 to TRBJ1-4; D possibly corresponds to TRBD1 (5 bases). The CDR3 sequence is 15 residues long. CDR1 and CDR2 (germline): LGHNA, YSLEER. Trimming took 3 bases from V and 8 from J, leaving 16 bases between them.

The table lists this clonotype with a few counts. The CDR3 here is CARGDEDGTFNNEQFF. CDR3 bases: TGTGCCAGGGGCGATGAGGACGGGACTTTCAACAATGAGCAGTTCTTC. The V gene is TRBV2, the J gene TRBJ2-1; tentatively, D is TRBD2 (6 bases). Germline V CDR1 and CDR2: SNHLY, FYNNEI. The CDR3 sequence is 16 residues long. V was clipped by 9 bases and J by 5 bases, with 23 bases between them.

This clonotype has only a few counts. V gene TRBV25-1 combines with J gene TRBJ2-3, with TRBD2 matching 9 bases. V shed 2 bases, J shed 3 bases, and the junction held 3 bases outside the gene matches. Germline V gene sequence: CDR1 MGHDK, CDR2 SYGVNS. This CDR3 has 15 amino acids. DNA of the CDR3: TGTGCCAGCAGTGAAGGGACTAGCTTTACAGATACGCAGTATTTT. Residues: CASSEGTSFTDTQYF.

This clonotype was seen a few times. This rearrangement joins TRBV20-1 to TRBJ2-1; D gene unclear. V was pared by 0 bases and J by 10 bases, with 13 bases between. Germline V lookup: CDR1 DFQATT, CDR2 SNEGSKA (reference sequence). CDR3 length: 13 residues. The chain's CDR3 is CSARDYRTGEQFF. The DNA for the CDR3 is TGCAGTGCTAGAGATTATAGGACCGGCGAGCAGTTCTTC.

The CDR3 loop reads CASSRWEGRMRDTQYF. The CDR3 coding sequence is TGTGCCAGCAGTCGGTGGGAGGGCCGCATGAGAGATACGCAGTATTTT. This chain links TRBV12-3 or TRBV12-4 with TRBJ2-3; TRBD2 aligns across 7 bases. The CDR3 consists of 16 residues. V dropped 5 bases and J dropped 5; count of bases not matched to a gene: 13.

This clonotype has at least ten counts. The chain carries TRBV12-3 or TRBV12-4 and TRBJ1-1, with D unresolved. V gave up 6 bases and J gave up 4 bases, with 9 bases separating them. The CDR3 contains 12 residues. The CDR3 spells CASRRSGTEAFF. Written as DNA, the CDR3 is TGTGCCAGCAGACGGAGCGGCACTGAAGCTTTCTTT.